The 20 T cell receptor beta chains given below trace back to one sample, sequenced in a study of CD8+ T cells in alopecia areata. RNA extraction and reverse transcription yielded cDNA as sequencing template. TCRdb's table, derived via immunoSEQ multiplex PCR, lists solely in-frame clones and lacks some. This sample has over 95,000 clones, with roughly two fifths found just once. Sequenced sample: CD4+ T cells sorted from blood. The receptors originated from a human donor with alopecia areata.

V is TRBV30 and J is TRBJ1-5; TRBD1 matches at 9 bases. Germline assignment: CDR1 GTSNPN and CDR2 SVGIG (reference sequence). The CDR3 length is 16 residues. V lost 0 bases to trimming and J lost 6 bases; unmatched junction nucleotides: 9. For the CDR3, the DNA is TGTGCCTGGAGTGTTCCCGGACAGGGGATCGGTCAGCCCCAGCATTTT. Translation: CAWSVPGQGIGQPQHF.

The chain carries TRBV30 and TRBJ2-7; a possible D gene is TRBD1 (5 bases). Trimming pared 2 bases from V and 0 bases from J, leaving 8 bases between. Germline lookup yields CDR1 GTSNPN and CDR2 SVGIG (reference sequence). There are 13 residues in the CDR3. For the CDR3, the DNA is TGTGCCTGGAGTCAGGGTTTCTCCTACGAGCAGTACTTC. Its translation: CAWSQGFSYEQYF.

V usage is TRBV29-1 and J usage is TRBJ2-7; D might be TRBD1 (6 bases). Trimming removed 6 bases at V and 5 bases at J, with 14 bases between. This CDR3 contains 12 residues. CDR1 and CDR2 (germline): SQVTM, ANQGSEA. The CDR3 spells CSVLQGSHEQYF. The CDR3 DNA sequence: TGCAGCGTGTTACAGGGATCCCACGAGCAGTACTTC.

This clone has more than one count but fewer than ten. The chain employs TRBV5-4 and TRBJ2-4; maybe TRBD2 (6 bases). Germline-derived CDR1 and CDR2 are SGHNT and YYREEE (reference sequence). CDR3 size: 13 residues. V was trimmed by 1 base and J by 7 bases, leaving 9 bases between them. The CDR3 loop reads CASSLPGENIQYF. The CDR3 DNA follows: TGTGCCAGCAGCTTGCCGGGAGAGAACATTCAGTACTTC. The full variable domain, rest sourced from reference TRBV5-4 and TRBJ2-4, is ETGVTQSPTHLIKTRGQQVTLRCSSQSGHNTVSWYQQALGQGPQFIFQYYREEENGRGNFPPRFSGLQFPNYSSELNVNALELDDSALYLCASSLPGENIQYFGAGTRLSVL.

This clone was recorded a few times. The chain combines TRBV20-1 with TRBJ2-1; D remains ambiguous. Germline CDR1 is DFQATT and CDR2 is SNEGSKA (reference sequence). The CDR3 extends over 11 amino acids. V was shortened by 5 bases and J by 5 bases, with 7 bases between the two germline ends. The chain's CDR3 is CSAALNNEQFF. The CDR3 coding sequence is TGCAGTGCTGCCCTTAACAATGAGCAGTTCTTC.

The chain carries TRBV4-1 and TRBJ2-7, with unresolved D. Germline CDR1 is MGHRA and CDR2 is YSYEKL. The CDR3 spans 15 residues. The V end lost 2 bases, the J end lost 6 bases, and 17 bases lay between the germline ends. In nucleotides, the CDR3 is TGCGCCAGCAGCCAATACTACGGACGGCTGGTCGAGCAGTACTTC. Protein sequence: CASSQYYGRLVEQYF.

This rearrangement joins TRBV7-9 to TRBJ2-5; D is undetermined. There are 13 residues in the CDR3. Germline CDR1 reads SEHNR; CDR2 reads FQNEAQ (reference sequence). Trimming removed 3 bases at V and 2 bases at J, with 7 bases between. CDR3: CASSLVVQETQYF. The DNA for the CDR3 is TGTGCCAGCAGCTTGGTGGTACAAGAGACCCAGTACTTC.

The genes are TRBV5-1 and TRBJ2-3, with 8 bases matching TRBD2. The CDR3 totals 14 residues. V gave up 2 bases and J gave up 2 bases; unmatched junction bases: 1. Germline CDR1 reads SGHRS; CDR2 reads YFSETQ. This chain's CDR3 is CASSFSGVTDTQYF. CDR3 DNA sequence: TGCGCCAGCAGCTTTAGCGGGGTCACAGATACGCAGTATTTT.

The CDR3 DNA reads as TGTGCCTGGAGTGTACGCATGATGGGCACAGATACGCAGTATTTT. Its protein product is CAWSVRMMGTDTQYF. This chain links TRBV30 with TRBJ2-3, with D hard to call. CDR1 is GTSNPN and CDR2 is SVGIG in the germline V gene (reference sequence). Trimming took off 0 bases at V and 1 base at J, with 11 bases between the two ends. The CDR3 runs to 15 residues.

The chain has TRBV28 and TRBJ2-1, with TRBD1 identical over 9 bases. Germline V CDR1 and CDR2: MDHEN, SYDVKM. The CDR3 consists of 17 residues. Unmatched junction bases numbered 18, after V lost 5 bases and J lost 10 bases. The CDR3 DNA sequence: TGTGCCAGCAGTCCCTCCTTGGCGGGACAGGGTACACACGAGCAGTTCTTC. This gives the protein CASSPSLAGQGTHEQFF.

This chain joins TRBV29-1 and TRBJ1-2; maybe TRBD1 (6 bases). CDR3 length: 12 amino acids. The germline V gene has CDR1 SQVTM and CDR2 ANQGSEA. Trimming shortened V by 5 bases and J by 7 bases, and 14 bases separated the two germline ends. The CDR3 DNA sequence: TGCAGCGTTCCTCGGGGGGCGGGTGGCTACACCTTC. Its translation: CSVPRGAGGYTF. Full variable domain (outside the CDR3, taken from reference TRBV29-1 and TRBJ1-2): SAVISQKPSRDICQRGTSLTIQCQVDSQVTMMFWYRQQPGQSLTLIATANQGSEATYESGFVIDKFPISRPNLTFSTLTVSNMSPEDSSIYLCSVPRGAGGYTFGSGTRLTVV.

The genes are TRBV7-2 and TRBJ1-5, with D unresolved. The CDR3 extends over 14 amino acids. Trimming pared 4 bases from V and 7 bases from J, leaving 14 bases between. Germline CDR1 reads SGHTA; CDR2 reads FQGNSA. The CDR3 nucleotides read TGTGCCAGCAGCTCTGACTTCCCTAAACAGCCCCAGCATTTT. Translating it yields CASSSDFPKQPQHF. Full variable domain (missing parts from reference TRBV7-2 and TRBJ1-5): GAGVSQSPSNKVTEKGKDVELRCDPISGHTALYWYRQSLGQGLEFLIYFQGNSAPDKSGLPSDRFSAERTGGSVSTLTIQRTQQEDSAVYLCASSSDFPKQPQHFGDGTRLSIL.

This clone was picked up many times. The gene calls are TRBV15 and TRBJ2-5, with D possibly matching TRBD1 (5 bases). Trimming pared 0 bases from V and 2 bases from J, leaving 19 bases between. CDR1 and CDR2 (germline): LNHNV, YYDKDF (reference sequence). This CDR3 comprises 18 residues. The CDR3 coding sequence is TGTGCCACCAGCAGAGATCAGGCTATAAGAAGGGGACAAGAGACCCAGTACTTC. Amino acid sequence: CATSRDQAIRRGQETQYF.

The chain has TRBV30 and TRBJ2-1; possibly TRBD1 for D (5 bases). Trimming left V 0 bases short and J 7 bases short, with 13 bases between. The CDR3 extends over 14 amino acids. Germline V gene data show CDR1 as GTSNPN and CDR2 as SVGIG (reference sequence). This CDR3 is CAWSVAGRLNEQFF. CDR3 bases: TGTGCCTGGAGTGTGGCAGGGCGACTGAATGAGCAGTTCTTC. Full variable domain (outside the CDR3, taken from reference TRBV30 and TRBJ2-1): SQTIHQWPATLVQPVGSPLSLECTVEGTSNPNLYWYRQAAGRGLQLLFYSVGIGQISSEVPQNLSASRPQDRQFILSSKKLLLSDSGFYLCAWSVAGRLNEQFFGPGTRLTVL.

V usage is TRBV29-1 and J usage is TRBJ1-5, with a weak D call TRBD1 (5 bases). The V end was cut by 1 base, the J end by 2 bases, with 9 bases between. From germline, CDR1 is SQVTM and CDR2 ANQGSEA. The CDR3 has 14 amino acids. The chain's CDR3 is CSVEVQGGNQPQHF. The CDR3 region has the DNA TGCAGCGTTGAAGTCCAGGGAGGCAATCAGCCCCAGCATTTT.

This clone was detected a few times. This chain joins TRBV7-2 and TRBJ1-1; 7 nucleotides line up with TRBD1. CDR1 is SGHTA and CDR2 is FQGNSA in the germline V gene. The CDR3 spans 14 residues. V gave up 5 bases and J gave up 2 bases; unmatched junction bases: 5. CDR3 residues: CASSLQGPNTEAFF. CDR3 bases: TGTGCCAGCAGCCTACAGGGGCCTAACACTGAAGCTTTCTTT.

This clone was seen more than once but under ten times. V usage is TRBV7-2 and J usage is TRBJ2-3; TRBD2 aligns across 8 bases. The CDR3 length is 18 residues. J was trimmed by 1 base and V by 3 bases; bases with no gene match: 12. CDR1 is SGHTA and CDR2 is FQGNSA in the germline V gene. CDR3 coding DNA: TGTGCCAGCAGCTTTTTACGTAGCGGGGAAGTAGGCACAGATACGCAGTATTTT. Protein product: CASSFLRSGEVGTDTQYF.

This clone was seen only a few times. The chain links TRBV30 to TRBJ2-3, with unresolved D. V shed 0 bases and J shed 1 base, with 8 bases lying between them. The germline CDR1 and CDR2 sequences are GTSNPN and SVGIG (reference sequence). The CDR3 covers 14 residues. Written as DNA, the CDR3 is TGTGCCTGGAGTGTACGAAGAGGCACAGATACGCAGTATTTT. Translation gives CAWSVRRGTDTQYF.

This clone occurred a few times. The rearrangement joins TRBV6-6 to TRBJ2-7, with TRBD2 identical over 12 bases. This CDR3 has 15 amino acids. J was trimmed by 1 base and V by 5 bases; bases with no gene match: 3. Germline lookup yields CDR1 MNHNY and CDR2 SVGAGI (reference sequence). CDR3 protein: CASSGGLAGSYEQYF. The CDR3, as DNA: TGTGCCAGCAGTGGGGGACTAGCGGGTTCCTACGAGCAGTACTTC.

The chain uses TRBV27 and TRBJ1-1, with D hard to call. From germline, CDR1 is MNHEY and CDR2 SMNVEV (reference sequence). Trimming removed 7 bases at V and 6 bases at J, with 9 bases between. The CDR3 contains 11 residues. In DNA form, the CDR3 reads TGTGCCAGCAAGGGATGGGCTGAAGCTTTCTTT. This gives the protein CASKGWAEAFF.